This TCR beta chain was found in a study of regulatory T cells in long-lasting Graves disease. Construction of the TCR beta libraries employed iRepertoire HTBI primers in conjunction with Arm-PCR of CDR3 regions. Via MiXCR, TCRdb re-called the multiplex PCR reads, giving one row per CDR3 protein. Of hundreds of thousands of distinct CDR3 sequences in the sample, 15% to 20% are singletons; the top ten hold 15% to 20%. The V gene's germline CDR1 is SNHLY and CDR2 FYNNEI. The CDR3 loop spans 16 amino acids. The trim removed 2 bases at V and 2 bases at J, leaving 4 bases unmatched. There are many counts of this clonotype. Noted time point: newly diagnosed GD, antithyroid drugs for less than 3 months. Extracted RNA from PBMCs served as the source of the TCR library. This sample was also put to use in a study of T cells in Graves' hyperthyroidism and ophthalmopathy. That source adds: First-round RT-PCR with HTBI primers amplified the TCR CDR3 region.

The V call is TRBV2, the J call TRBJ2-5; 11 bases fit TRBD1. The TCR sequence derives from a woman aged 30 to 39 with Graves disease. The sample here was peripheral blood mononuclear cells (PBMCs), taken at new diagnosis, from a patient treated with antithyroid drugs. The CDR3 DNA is TGTGCCAGCAGTGAAATTGGGACAGGGGGGCAAGAGACCCAGTACTTC. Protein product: CASSEIGTGGQETQYF. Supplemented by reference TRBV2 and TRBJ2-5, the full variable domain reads EPEVTQTPSHQVTQMGQEVILRCVPISNHLYFYWYRQILGQKVEFLVSFYNNEISEKSEIFDDQFSVERPDGSNFTLKIRSTKLEDSAMYFCASSEIGTGGQETQYFGPGTRLLVL.